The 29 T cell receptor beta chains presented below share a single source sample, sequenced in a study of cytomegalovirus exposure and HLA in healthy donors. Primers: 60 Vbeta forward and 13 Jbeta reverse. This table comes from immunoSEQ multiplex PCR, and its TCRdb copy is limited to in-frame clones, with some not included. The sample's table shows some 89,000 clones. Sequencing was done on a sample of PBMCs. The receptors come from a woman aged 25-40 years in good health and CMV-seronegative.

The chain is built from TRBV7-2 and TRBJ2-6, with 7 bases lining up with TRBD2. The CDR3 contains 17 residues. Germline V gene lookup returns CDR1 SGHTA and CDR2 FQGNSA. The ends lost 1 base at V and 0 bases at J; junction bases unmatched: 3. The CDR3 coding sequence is TGTGCCAGCAGCTTAGGACTAGCAAACTCTGGGGCCAACGTCCTGACTTTC. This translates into CASSLGLANSGANVLTF. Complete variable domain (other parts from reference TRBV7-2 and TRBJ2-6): GAGVSQSPSNKVTEKGKDVELRCDPISGHTALYWYRQSLGQGLEFLIYFQGNSAPDKSGLPSDRFSAERTGGSVSTLTIQRTQQEDSAVYLCASSLGLANSGANVLTFGAGSRLTVL.

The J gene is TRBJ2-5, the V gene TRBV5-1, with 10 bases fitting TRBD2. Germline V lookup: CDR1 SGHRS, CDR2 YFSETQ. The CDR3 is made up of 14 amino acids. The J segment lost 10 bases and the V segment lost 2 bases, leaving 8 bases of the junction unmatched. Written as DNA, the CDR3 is TGCGCCAGCAGCTTTGGGACTAGCGAGAACAACCAGTACTTC. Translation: CASSFGTSENNQYF.

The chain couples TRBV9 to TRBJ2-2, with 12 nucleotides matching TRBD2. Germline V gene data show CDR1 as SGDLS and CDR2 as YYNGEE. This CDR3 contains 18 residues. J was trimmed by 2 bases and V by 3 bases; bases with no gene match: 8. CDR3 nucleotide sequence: TGTGCCAGCAGCGCTGGACTAGCGGGGACCGTTAACACCGGGGAGCTGTTTTTT. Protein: CASSAGLAGTVNTGELFF.

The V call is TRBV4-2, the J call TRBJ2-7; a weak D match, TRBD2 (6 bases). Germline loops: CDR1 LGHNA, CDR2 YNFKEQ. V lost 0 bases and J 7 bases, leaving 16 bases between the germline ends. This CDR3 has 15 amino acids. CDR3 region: CASSQEGGLLLEQYF. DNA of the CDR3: TGTGCCAGCAGCCAAGAAGGAGGGCTGCTCCTTGAGCAGTACTTC.

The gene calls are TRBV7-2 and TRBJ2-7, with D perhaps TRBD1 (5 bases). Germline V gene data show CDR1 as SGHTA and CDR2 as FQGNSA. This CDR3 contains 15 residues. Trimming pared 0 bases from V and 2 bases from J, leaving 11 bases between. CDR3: CASSLADSTTYEQYF. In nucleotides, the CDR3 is TGTGCCAGCAGCTTAGCCGACAGTACGACCTACGAGCAGTACTTC. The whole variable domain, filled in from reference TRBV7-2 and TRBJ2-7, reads GAGVSQSPSNKVTEKGKDVELRCDPISGHTALYWYRQSLGQGLEFLIYFQGNSAPDKSGLPSDRFSAERTGGSVSTLTIQRTQQEDSAVYLCASSLADSTTYEQYFGPGTRLTVT.

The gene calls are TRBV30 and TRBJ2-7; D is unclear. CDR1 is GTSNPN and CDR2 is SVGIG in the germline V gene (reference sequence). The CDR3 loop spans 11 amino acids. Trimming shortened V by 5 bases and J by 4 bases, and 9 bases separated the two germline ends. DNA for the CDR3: TGTGCCTGGGGTACGCAGTACGAGCAGTACTTC. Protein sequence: CAWGTQYEQYF.

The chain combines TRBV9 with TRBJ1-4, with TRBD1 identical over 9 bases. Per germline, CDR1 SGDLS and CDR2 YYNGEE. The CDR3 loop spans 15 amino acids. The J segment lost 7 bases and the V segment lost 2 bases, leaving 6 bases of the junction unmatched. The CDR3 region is CASSVRTGEGEKLFF. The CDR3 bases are TGTGCCAGCAGCGTTCGGACAGGGGAGGGTGAAAAACTGTTTTTT.

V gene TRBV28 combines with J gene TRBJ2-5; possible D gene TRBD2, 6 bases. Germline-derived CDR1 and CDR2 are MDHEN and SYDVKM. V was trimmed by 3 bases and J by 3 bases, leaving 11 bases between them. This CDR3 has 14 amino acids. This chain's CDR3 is CASSFLRGEETQYF. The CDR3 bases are TGTGCCAGCAGTTTTCTGCGGGGTGAAGAGACCCAGTACTTC. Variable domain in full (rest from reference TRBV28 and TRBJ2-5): DVKVTQSSRYLVKRTGEKVFLECVQDMDHENMFWYRQDPGLGLRLIYFSYDVKMKEKGDIPEGYSVSREKKERFSLILESASTNQTSMYLCASSFLRGEETQYFGPGTRLLVL.

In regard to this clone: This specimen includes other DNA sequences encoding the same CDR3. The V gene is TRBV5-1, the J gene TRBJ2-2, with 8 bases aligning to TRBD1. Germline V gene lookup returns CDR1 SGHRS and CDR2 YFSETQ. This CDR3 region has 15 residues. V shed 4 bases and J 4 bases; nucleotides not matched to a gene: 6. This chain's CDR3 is CASSTRQGSTGELFF. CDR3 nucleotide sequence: TGCGCCAGCAGCACCAGACAGGGGAGCACCGGGGAGCTGTTTTTT. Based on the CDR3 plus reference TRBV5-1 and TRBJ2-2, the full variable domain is KAGVTQTPRYLIKTRGQQVTLSCSPISGHRSVSWYQQTPGQGLQFLFEYFSETQRNKGNFPGRFSGRQFSNSRSEMNVSTLELGDSALYLCASSTRQGSTGELFFGEGSRLTVL.

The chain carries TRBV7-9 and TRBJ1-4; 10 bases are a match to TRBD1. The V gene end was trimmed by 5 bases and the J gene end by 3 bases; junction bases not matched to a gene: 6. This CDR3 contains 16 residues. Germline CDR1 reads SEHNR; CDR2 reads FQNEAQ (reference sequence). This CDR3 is CASSPRQGAPNEKLFF. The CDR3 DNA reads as TGTGCCAGCAGCCCACGACAGGGGGCGCCTAATGAAAAACTGTTTTTT.

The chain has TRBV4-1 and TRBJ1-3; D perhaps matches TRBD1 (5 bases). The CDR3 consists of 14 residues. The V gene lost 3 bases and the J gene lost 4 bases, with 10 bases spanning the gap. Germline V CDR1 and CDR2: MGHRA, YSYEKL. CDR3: CASSHSGLGNTIYF. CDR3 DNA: TGCGCCAGCAGCCACTCAGGGTTGGGAAACACCATATATTTT.

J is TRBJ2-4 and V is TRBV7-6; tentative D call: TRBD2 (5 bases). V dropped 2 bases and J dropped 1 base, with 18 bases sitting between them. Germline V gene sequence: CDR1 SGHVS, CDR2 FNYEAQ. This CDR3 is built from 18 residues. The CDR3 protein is CASSLTFLGRRAKNIQYF. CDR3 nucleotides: TGTGCCAGCAGCTTAACCTTTCTGGGCCGGAGGGCCAAAAACATTCAGTACTTC. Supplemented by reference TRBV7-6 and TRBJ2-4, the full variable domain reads GAGVSQSPRYKVTKRGQDVALRCDPISGHVSLYWYRQALGQGPEFLTYFNYEAQQDKSGLPNDRFSAERPEGSISTLTIQRTEQRDSAMYRCASSLTFLGRRAKNIQYFGAGTRLSVL.

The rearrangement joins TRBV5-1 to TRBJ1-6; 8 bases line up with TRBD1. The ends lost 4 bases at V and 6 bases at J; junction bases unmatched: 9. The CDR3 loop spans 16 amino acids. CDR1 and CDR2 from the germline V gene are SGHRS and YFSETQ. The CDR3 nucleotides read TGCGCCAGCAGCAATCCCGGGACAGGAGCTAATTCACCCCTCCACTTT. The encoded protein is CASSNPGTGANSPLHF.

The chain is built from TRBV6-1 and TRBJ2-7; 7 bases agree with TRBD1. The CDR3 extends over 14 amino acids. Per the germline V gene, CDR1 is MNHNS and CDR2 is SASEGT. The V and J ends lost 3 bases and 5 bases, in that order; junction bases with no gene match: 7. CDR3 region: CASSDEGAQNEQYF. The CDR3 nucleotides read TGTGCCAGCAGTGATGAGGGGGCGCAGAACGAGCAGTACTTC.

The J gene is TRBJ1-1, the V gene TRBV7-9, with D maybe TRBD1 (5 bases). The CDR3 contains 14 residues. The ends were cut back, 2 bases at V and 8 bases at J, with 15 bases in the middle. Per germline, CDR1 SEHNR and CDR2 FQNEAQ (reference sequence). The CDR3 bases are TGTGCCAGCAGCTTACCCCGGGGGACTCGGGAAGCTTTCTTT. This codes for CASSLPRGTREAFF. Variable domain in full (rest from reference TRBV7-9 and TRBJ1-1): DTGVSQNPRHKITKRGQNVTFRCDPISEHNRLYWYRQTLGQGPEFLTYFQNEAQLEKSRLLSDRFSAERPKGSFSTLEIQRTEQGDSAMYLCASSLPRGTREAFFGQGTRLTVV.

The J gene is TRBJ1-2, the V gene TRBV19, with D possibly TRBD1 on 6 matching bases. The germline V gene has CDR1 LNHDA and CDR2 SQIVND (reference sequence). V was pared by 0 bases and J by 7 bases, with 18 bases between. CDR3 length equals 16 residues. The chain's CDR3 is CASSIDRQGMFSGYTF. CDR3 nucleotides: TGTGCCAGTAGTATAGATCGCCAGGGGATGTTCAGTGGCTACACCTTC.

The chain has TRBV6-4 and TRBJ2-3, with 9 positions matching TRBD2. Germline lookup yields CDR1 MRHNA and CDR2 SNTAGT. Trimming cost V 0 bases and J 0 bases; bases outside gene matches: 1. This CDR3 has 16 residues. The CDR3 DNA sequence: TGTGCCAGCAGTGACTCCCTAGCGGGGAGCACAGATACGCAGTATTTT. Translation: CASSDSLAGSTDTQYF.

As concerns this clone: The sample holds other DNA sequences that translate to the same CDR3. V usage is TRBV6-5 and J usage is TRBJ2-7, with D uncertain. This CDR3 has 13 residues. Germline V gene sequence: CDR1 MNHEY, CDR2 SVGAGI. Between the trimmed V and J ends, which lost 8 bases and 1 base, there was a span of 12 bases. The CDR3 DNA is TGTGCCAGCGTTGGGCCCCTTTCCTACGAGCAGTACTTC. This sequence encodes CASVGPLSYEQYF.

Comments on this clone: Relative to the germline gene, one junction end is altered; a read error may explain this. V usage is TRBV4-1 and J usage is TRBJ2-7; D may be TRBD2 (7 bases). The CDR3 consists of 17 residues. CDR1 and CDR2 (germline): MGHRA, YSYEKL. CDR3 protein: CASSHGGSRGRRYEQCF. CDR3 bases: TGCGCCAGCAGCCATGGGGGCTCGCGGGGGCGCAGGTACGAGCAGTGCTTC.

The CDR3 DNA is TGTGCCAGCAGCACGGACAGGGGGAATTCACCCCTCCACTTT. Translated, it gives CASSTDRGNSPLHF. V gene TRBV5-4 combines with J gene TRBJ1-6, with 10 bases identical to TRBD1. Germline CDR1 is SGHNT and CDR2 is YYREEE (reference sequence). The ends lost 4 bases at V and 7 bases at J; junction bases unmatched: 2. CDR3 length: 14 amino acids.

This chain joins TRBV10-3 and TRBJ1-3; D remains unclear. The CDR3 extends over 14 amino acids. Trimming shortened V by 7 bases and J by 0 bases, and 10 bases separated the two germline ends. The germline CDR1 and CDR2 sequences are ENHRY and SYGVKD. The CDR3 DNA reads TGTGCCATCACCGAGGAGCTCTCTGGAAACACCATATATTTT. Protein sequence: CAITEELSGNTIYF.

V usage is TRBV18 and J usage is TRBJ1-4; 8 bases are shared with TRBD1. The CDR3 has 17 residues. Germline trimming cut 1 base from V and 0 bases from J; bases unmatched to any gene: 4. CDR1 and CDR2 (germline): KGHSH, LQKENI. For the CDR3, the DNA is TGTGCCAGCTCACCACTCAGACAGGGGTCAACTAATGAAAAACTGTTTTTT. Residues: CASSPLRQGSTNEKLFF.

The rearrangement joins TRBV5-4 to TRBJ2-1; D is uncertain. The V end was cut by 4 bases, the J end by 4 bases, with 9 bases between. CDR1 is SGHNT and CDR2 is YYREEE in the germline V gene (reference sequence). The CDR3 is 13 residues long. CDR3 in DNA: TGTGCCAGCAGCGCGGTACCTTACAATGAGCAGTTCTTC. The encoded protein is CASSAVPYNEQFF.

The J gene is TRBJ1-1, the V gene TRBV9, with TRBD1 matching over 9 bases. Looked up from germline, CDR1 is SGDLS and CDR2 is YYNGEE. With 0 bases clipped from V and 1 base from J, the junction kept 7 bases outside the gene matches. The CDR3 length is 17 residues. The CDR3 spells CASSVAAGTGTNTEAFF. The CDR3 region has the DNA TGTGCCAGCAGCGTAGCGGCCGGGACAGGGACGAACACTGAAGCTTTCTTT. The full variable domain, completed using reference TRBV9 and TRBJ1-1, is DSGVTQTPKHLITATGQRVTLRCSPRSGDLSVYWYQQSLDQGLQFLIQYYNGEERAKGNILERFSAQQFPDLHSELNLSSLELGDSALYFCASSVAAGTGTNTEAFFGQGTRLTVV.

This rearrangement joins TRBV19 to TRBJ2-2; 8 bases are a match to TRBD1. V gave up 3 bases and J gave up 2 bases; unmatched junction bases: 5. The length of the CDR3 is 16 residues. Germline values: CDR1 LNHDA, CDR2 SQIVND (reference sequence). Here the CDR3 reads CASSMEGQVNTGELFF. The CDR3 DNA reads TGTGCCAGTAGTATGGAGGGACAGGTCAACACCGGGGAGCTGTTTTTT.

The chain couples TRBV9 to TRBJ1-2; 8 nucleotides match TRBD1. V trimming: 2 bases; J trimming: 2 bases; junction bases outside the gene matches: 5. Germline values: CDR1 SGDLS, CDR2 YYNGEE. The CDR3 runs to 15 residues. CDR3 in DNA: TGTGCCAGCAGCGTGGGGACAGGACCCAACTATGGCTACACCTTC. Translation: CASSVGTGPNYGYTF.

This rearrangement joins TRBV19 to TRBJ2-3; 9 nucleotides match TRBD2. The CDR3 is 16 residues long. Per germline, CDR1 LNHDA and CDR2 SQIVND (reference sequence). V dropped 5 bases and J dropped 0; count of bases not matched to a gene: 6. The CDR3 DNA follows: TGTGCCAGTAGTCGGTCTAGCGGGATTAGCACAGATACGCAGTATTTT. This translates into CASSRSSGISTDTQYF. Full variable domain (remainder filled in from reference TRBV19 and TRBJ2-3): DGGITQSPKYLFRKEGQNVTLSCEQNLNHDAMYWYRQDPGQGLRLIYYSQIVNDFQKGDIAEGYSVSREKKESFPLTVTSAQKNPTAFYLCASSRSSGISTDTQYFGPGTRLTVL.

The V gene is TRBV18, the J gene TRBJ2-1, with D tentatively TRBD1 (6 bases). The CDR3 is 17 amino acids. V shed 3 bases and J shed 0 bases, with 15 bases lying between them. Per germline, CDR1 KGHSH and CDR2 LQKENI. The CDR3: CASSPGTSKSSYNEQFF. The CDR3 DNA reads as TGTGCCAGCTCACCCGGGACAAGTAAGAGCTCCTACAATGAGCAGTTCTTC.

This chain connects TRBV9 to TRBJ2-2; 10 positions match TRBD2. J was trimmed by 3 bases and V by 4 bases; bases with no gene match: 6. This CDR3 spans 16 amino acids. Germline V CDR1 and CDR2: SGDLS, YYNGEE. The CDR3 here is CASSPIAGGDTGELFF. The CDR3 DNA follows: TGTGCCAGCAGCCCCATAGCGGGAGGAGACACCGGGGAGCTGTTTTTT.